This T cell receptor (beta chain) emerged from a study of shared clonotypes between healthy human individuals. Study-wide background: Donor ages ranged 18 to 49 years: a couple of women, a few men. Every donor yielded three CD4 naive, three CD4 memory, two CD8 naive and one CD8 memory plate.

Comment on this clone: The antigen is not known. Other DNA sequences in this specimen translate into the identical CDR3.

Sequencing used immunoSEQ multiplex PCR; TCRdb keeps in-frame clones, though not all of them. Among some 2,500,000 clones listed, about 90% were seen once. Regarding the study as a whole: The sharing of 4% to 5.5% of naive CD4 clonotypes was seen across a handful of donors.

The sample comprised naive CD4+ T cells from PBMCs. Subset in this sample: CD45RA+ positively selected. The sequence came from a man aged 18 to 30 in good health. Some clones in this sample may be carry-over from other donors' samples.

The CDR3 is CASSPGGLTGELFF. CDR3 DNA: TGTGCCAGCAGCCCCGGGGGTTTGACCGGGGAGCTGTTTTTT. The chain is built from TRBV7-2 and TRBJ2-2, with D perhaps matching TRBD2 (6 bases). The length of the CDR3 is 14 residues. Trimming removed 5 bases at V and 5 bases at J, with 12 bases between. CDR1 SGHTA and CDR2 FQGNSA come from the germline V gene.